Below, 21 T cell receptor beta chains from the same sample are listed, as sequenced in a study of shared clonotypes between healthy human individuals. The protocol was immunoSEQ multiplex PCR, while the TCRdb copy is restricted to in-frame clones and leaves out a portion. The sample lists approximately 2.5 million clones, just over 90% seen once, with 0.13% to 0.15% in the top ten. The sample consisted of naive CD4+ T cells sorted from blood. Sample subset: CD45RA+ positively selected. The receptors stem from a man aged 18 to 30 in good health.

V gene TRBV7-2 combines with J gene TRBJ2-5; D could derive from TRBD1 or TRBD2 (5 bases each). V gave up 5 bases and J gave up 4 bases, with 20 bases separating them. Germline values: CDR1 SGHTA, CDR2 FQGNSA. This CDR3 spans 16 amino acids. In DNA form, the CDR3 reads TGTGCCAGCAGCACCACCCATGTAGGGGAGAGAGAGACCCAGTACTTC. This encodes CASSTTHVGERETQYF.

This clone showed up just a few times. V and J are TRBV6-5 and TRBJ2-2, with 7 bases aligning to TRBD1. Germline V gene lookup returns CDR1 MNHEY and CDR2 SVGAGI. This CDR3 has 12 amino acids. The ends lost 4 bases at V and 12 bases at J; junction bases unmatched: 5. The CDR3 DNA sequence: TGTGCCAGCAGTTCTCGACAGGGCAAGCTGTTTTTT. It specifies CASSSRQGKLFF.

The CDR3 sequence: CASSELRPPLHF. The CDR3 bases are TGTGCCAGCAGTGAACTAAGGCCACCCCTCCACTTT. V gene TRBV6-1 combines with J gene TRBJ1-6; no clear D gene. Germline CDR1 MNHNS, CDR2 SASEGT. Trimming cost V 2 bases and J 11 bases, with 7 bases left between them. This CDR3 has 12 residues.

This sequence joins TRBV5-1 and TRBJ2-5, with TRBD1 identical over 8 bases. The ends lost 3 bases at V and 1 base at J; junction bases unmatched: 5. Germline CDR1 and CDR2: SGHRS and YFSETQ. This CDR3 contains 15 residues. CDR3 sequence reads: CASSSRQGIQETQYF. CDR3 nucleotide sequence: TGCGCCAGCAGCTCCCGACAGGGGATCCAAGAGACCCAGTACTTC.

The CDR3 sequence: CASSESDLREQYF. CDR3 nucleotides: TGTGCCAGCAGTGAATCCGACCTGAGGGAGCAGTACTTC. The rearrangement links TRBV6-1 to TRBJ2-7, with D unresolved. CDR1 MNHNS and CDR2 SASEGT come from the germline V gene. V was clipped by 2 bases and J by 7 bases, with 12 bases between them. This CDR3 is built from 13 residues.

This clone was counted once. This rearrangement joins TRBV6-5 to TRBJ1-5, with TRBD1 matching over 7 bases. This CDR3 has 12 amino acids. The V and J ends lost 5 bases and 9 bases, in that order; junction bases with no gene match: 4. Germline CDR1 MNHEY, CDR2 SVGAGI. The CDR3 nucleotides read TGTGCCAGCAGTAGGGACAGCGGGCCCCAGCATTTT. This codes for CASSRDSGPQHF.

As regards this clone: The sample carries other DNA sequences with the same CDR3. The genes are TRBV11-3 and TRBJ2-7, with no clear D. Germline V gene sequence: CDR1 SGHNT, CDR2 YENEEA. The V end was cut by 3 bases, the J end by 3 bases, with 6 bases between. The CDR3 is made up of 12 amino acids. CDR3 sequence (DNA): TGTGCCAGCAGCTTGGACGGCTACGAGCAGTACTTC. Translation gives CASSLDGYEQYF. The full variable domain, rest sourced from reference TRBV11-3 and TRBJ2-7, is EAGVVQSPRYKIIEKKQPVAFWCNPISGHNTLYWYLQNLGQGPELLIRYENEEAVDDSQLPKDRFSAERLKGVDSTLKIQPAELGDSAVYLCASSLDGYEQYFGPGTRLTVT.

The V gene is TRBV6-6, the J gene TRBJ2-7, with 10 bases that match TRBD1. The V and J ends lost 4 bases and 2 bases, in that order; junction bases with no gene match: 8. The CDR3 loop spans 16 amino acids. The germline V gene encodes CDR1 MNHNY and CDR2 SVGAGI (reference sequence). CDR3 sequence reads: CASSFGTGAKPYEQYF. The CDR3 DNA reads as TGTGCCAGCAGTTTTGGGACAGGGGCCAAACCCTACGAGCAGTACTTC.

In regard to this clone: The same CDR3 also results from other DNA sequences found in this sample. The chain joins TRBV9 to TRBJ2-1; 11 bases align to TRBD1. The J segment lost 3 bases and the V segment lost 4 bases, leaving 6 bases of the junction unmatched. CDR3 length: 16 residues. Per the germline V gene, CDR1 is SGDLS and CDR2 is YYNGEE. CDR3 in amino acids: CASSPPGQGVYNEQFF. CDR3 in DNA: TGTGCCAGCAGCCCTCCGGGACAGGGGGTCTACAATGAGCAGTTCTTC.

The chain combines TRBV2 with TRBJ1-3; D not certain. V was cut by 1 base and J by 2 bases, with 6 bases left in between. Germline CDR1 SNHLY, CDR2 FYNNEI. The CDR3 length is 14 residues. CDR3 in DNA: TGTGCCAGCAGTGAAGGGACTGCTGGAAACACCATATATTTT. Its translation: CASSEGTAGNTIYF.

The CDR3 is CASSPLGRAQETQYF. DNA of the CDR3: TGCGCCAGCAGCCCTCTTGGGAGGGCCCAGGAGACCCAGTACTTC. The chain uses TRBV4-1 and TRBJ2-5; 7 bases fit TRBD2. The germline CDR1 and CDR2 sequences are MGHRA and YSYEKL. V dropped 4 bases and J dropped 5; count of bases not matched to a gene: 10. CDR3 size: 15 residues.

The CDR3 DNA sequence: TGTGCCAGCAGCTTGGAAACGGGCCTACTCGATCAGCCCCAGCATTTT. This sequence encodes CASSLETGLLDQPQHF. The chain links TRBV5-4 to TRBJ1-5, with no clear D. Germline assignment: CDR1 SGHNT and CDR2 YYREEE (reference sequence). V was clipped by 0 bases and J by 5 bases, with 15 bases between them. The CDR3 is 16 residues long.

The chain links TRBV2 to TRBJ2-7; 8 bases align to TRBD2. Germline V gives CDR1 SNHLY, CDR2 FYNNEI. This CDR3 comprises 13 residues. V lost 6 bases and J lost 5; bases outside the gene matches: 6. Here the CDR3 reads CASSTGGKNEQYF. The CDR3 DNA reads TGTGCCAGCAGCACGGGGGGGAAGAACGAGCAGTACTTC.

The CDR3: CAISGGNSYEQYF. The CDR3 coding sequence is TGTGCCATCAGTGGGGGGAACTCCTACGAGCAGTACTTC. The V and J genes are TRBV10-3 and TRBJ2-7; D tentatively fits TRBD1 or TRBD2 (5 bases each). Germline CDR1 is ENHRY and CDR2 is SYGVKD. V lost 4 bases and J lost 0, with 7 bases in between. The CDR3 runs to 13 residues.

CDR3 loop: CASSDFGQGGYGYTF. In DNA, the CDR3 is TGCGCCAGCAGCGACTTTGGACAGGGCGGCTATGGCTACACCTTC. The rearrangement links TRBV4-1 to TRBJ1-2; 8 bases fit TRBD1. From germline, CDR1 is MGHRA and CDR2 YSYEKL. V shed 5 bases, J shed 4 bases, and the junction held 9 bases outside the gene matches. This CDR3 is 15 amino acids long.

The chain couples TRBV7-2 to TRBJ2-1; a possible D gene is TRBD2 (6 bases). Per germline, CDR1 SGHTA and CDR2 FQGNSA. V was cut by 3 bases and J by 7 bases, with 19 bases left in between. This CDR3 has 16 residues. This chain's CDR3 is CASSFPISGVSNEQFF. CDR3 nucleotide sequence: TGTGCCAGCAGCTTCCCTATATCGGGAGTGAGTAATGAGCAGTTCTTC.

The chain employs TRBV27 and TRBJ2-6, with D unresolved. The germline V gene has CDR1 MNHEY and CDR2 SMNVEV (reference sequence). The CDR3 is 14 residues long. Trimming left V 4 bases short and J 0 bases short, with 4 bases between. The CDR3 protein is CASSSLSGANVLTF. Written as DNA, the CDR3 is TGTGCCAGCAGTTCCCTCTCTGGGGCCAACGTCCTGACTTTC. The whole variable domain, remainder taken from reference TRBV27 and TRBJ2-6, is EAQVTQNPRYLITVTGKKLTVTCSQNMNHEYMSWYRQDPGLGLRQIYYSMNVEVTDKGDVPEGYKVSRKEKRNFPLILESPSPNQTSLYFCASSSLSGANVLTFGAGSRLTVL.

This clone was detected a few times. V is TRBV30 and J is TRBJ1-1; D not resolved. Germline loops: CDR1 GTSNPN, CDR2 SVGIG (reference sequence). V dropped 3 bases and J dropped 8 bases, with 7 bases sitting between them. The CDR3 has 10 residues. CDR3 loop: CAWSDGEAFF. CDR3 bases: TGTGCCTGGAGCGACGGGGAAGCTTTCTTT.

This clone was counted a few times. The CDR3 loop reads CAWSLGERQPQHF. CDR3 bases: TGTGCCTGGAGCTTAGGGGAGCGGCAGCCCCAGCATTTT. V gene TRBV30 combines with J gene TRBJ1-5; possible D gene TRBD1, 5 bases. This CDR3 spans 13 amino acids. Germline assignment: CDR1 GTSNPN and CDR2 SVGIG (reference sequence). The V end was cut by 3 bases, the J end by 7 bases, with 13 bases between.

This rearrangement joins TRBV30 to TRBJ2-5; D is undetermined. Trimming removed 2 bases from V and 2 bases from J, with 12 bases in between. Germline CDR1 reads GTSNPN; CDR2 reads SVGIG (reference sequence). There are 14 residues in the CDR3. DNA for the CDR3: TGTGCCTGGAGTCGGCGTCCTGGGCAAGAGACCCAGTACTTC. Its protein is CAWSRRPGQETQYF.

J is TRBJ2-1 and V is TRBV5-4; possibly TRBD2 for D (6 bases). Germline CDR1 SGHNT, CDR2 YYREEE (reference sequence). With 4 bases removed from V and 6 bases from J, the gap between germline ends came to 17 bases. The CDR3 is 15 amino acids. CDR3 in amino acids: CASSARDFFSNEQFF. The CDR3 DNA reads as TGTGCCAGCAGCGCCCGGGACTTCTTCAGCAATGAGCAGTTCTTC.